This is a list of T cell receptor beta chains from one sample in a study of control samples from healthy donors and cancer patients. The assay was immunoSEQ multiplex PCR, and TCRdb's table has in-frame clones only and misses some. Of almost 95,000 clones in the sample, about nine tenths were seen once. Sequencing input: blood. The source of these receptors is a woman aged 18-35 years in good health. CDR3s include the opening cysteine and the closing phenylalanine or tryptophan. Fields, in order: D gene, clone size, V gene, J gene, CDR3 protein, CDR3 DNA. The D gene is left open where the match is weak. Some rows have no size entry. The others give once, few or many, or a class for an expanded clone.

d_gene: -; abundance: -; v_gene: TRBV3-1/TRBV3-2; j_gene: TRBJ2-2; CDR3aa: CASSKPGRNTGELFF; CDR3nt: TGTGCCAGCAGCAAACCCGGGAGAAACACCGGGGAGCTGTTTTTT
d_gene: -; abundance: -; v_gene: TRBV7-2; j_gene: TRBJ1-6; CDR3aa: CASSPDSYNSPLHF; CDR3nt: TGTGCCAGCAGCCCCGACAGCTATAATTCACCCCTCCACTTT
d_gene: -; abundance: -; v_gene: TRBV10-3; j_gene: TRBJ1-1; CDR3aa: CAIGSNLNTEAFF; CDR3nt: TGTGCCATTGGGAGCAATTTGAACACTGAAGCTTTCTTT
d_gene: -; abundance: -; v_gene: TRBV9; j_gene: TRBJ1-2; CDR3aa: CASSVVDGGGYTF; CDR3nt: TGTGCCAGCAGCGTAGTTGACGGGGGTGGCTACACCTTC
d_gene: -; abundance: -; v_gene: TRBV12-5; j_gene: TRBJ1-2; CDR3aa: CASGLVLGHTGYGYTF; CDR3nt: TGTGCTAGTGGTTTGGTTTTGGGCCATACTGGCTATGGCTACACCTTC
d_gene: -; abundance: -; v_gene: TRBV12-3/TRBV12-4; j_gene: TRBJ1-1; CDR3aa: CASRAVGNTEAFF; CDR3nt: TGTGCCAGCAGGGCGGTTGGGAACACTGAAGCTTTCTTT
d_gene: TRBD2; abundance: -; v_gene: TRBV18; j_gene: TRBJ2-1; CDR3aa: CASSPGTSGGHSYNEQFF; CDR3nt: TGTGCCAGCTCACCCGGGACTAGCGGGGGCCACTCCTACAATGAGCAGTTCTTC
d_gene: -; abundance: -; v_gene: TRBV19; j_gene: TRBJ1-4; CDR3aa: CASSPWGSTNEKLFF; CDR3nt: TGTGCCAGTAGTCCTTGGGGTTCAACTAATGAAAAACTGTTTTTT
d_gene: -; abundance: -; v_gene: TRBV7-9; j_gene: TRBJ1-2; CDR3aa: CASSLRSSTYGYTF; CDR3nt: TGTGCCAGCAGCTTAAGGTCATCTACCTATGGCTACACCTTC
d_gene: -; abundance: -; v_gene: TRBV6-2/TRBV6-3; j_gene: TRBJ1-5; CDR3aa: CASSRAGTGGKPQHF; CDR3nt: TGTGCCAGCAGCCGAGCCGGGACCGGGGGAAAGCCCCAGCATTTT
d_gene: TRBD1; abundance: -; v_gene: TRBV18; j_gene: TRBJ1-1; CDR3aa: CASSTGQGGTEAFF; CDR3nt: TGTGCCAGCTCAACCGGACAGGGCGGCACTGAAGCTTTCTTT
d_gene: -; abundance: -; v_gene: TRBV3-1/TRBV3-2; j_gene: TRBJ2-7; CDR3aa: CASSQGQGPYEQYF; CDR3nt: TGTGCCAGCAGCCAAGGGCAGGGACCCTACGAGCAGTACTTC
d_gene: -; abundance: -; v_gene: TRBV18; j_gene: TRBJ2-3; CDR3aa: CASSQSEGGTDTQYF; CDR3nt: TGTGCCAGCTCACAGAGTGAGGGCGGCACAGATACGCAGTATTTT
d_gene: -; abundance: -; v_gene: TRBV6-1; j_gene: TRBJ1-5; CDR3aa: CASSDWSRVNQPQHF; CDR3nt: TGTGCCAGCAGTGATTGGTCCAGGGTCAATCAGCCCCAGCATTTT
d_gene: -; abundance: -; v_gene: TRBV11-2; j_gene: TRBJ2-7; CDR3aa: CASSLSGGAAGTEQYF; CDR3nt: TGTGCCAGCAGCTTATCGGGCGGGGCCGCGGGAACCGAGCAGTACTTC
d_gene: -; abundance: -; v_gene: TRBV3-1/TRBV3-2; j_gene: TRBJ1-1; CDR3aa: CASSHLPGHQKSEAFF; CDR3nt: TGTGCCAGCAGTCACCTTCCGGGACATCAAAAGTCTGAAGCTTTCTTT
d_gene: -; abundance: -; v_gene: TRBV4-1; j_gene: TRBJ1-1; CDR3aa: CASSQSAGNTEAFF; CDR3nt: TGCGCCAGCAGCCAATCGGCAGGGAACACTGAAGCTTTCTTT
d_gene: -; abundance: -; v_gene: TRBV5-1; j_gene: TRBJ2-3; CDR3aa: CASSRQADRDTDTQYF; CDR3nt: TGCGCCAGCAGCCGACAAGCAGACAGAGACACAGATACGCAGTATTTT
d_gene: TRBD2; abundance: -; v_gene: TRBV5-1; j_gene: TRBJ2-1; CDR3aa: CASSLAGGIYNEQFF; CDR3nt: TGCGCCAGCAGCCTAGCGGGGGGGATCTACAATGAGCAGTTCTTC
d_gene: TRBD1; abundance: -; v_gene: TRBV2; j_gene: TRBJ1-4; CDR3aa: CASSLTGSDEKLFF; CDR3nt: TGTGCCAGCAGTTTGACAGGGAGCGATGAAAAACTGTTTTTT
d_gene: -; abundance: -; v_gene: TRBV9; j_gene: TRBJ2-1; CDR3aa: CASSVALEGGVSSYNEQFF; CDR3nt: TGTGCCAGCAGCGTAGCCCTGGAGGGCGGGGTTAGCTCCTACAATGAGCAGTTCTTC
d_gene: -; abundance: -; v_gene: TRBV10-3; j_gene: TRBJ2-6; CDR3aa: CAISASQGTNVLTF; CDR3nt: TGTGCCATCAGTGCTTCTCAGGGGACCAACGTCCTGACTTTC
d_gene: -; abundance: -; v_gene: TRBV29-1; j_gene: TRBJ2-3; CDR3aa: CSVRGAGGDTDTQYF; CDR3nt: TGCAGCGTCCGGGGGGCAGGTGGGGACACAGATACGCAGTATTTT
d_gene: -; abundance: -; v_gene: TRBV19; j_gene: TRBJ1-1; CDR3aa: CASRGTNTEAFF; CDR3nt: TGTGCCAGTCGAGGCACGAACACTGAAGCTTTCTTT
d_gene: TRBD1; abundance: -; v_gene: TRBV6-5; j_gene: TRBJ2-3; CDR3aa: CASSSRQGVADTQYF; CDR3nt: TGTGCCAGCAGTTCGCGGCAGGGGGTCGCAGATACGCAGTATTTT
d_gene: -; abundance: -; v_gene: TRBV29-1; j_gene: TRBJ1-2; CDR3aa: CSVGTDFRPYTF; CDR3nt: TGCAGCGTTGGGACAGATTTTAGACCCTACACCTTC
d_gene: -; abundance: -; v_gene: TRBV3-1/TRBV3-2; j_gene: TRBJ1-1; CDR3aa: CASRQGLLNTEAFF; CDR3nt: TGTGCCAGCAGACAGGGACTCCTGAACACTGAAGCTTTCTTT
d_gene: TRBD1; abundance: once; v_gene: TRBV24-1; j_gene: TRBJ1-5; CDR3aa: CATSRTRDRVCQPQHF; CDR3nt: TGTGCCACCAGTCGGACCCGGGACAGGGTGTGTCAGCCCCAGCATTTT
d_gene: -; abundance: -; v_gene: TRBV28; j_gene: TRBJ1-5; CDR3aa: CASSLPDSNQPQHF; CDR3nt: TGTGCCAGCAGTTTACCAGACAGCAATCAGCCCCAGCATTTT
d_gene: TRBD2; abundance: -; v_gene: TRBV5-4; j_gene: TRBJ2-1; CDR3aa: CASSLGSRGVANEQFF; CDR3nt: TGTGCCAGCAGCTTAGGTTCGCGGGGGGTCGCGAATGAGCAGTTCTTC
d_gene: TRBD1; abundance: -; v_gene: TRBV6-5; j_gene: TRBJ1-1; CDR3aa: CASIAGGHFGTEAFF; CDR3nt: TGTGCCAGCATAGCAGGGGGCCATTTCGGCACTGAAGCTTTCTTT
d_gene: -; abundance: -; v_gene: TRBV6-4; j_gene: TRBJ2-3; CDR3aa: CASSVGGHTDTQYF; CDR3nt: TGTGCCAGCAGTGTGGGGGGACACACAGATACGCAGTATTTT
d_gene: TRBD1; abundance: -; v_gene: TRBV7-9; j_gene: TRBJ1-4; CDR3aa: CASSLSGTGGEKLFF; CDR3nt: TGTGCCAGCAGCTTATCCGGGACAGGGGGGGAAAAACTGTTTTTT
d_gene: -; abundance: -; v_gene: TRBV5-4; j_gene: TRBJ2-2; CDR3aa: CASSPRGGIGTGELFF; CDR3nt: TGTGCCAGCAGCCCAAGGGGGGGGATAGGCACCGGGGAGCTGTTTTTT
d_gene: TRBD2; abundance: -; v_gene: TRBV6-5; j_gene: TRBJ2-1; CDR3aa: CASSRLAGVIEEQFF; CDR3nt: TGTGCCAGCAGTAGGCTAGCGGGGGTGATCGAAGAGCAGTTCTTC
d_gene: -; abundance: -; v_gene: TRBV11-3; j_gene: TRBJ2-1; CDR3aa: CASSLDRRSYNEQFF; CDR3nt: TGTGCCAGCAGCTTAGATCGCCGCTCCTACAATGAGCAGTTCTTC